These 13 T cell receptor beta chains were sequenced from one sample in a study of CD8 T cells in ankylosing spondylitis. Findings and limits, study-wide: There was a TCR beta motif, made of eight highly homologous variants, that appeared characteristic of ankylosing spondylitis blood.

One entry per CDR3 protein, called by TCRdb with MiXCR from the 5' RACE reads. The sample includes about 220,000 distinct CDR3 sequences, around 7.9% seen only once; the top ten take more than 13%. Antigens for these TCRs are unknown. Input material: blood, either unsorted or a sorted T cell fraction (not recorded which). The receptors originated from a male donor with ankylosing spondylitis.

This clonotype was seen ten or more times. This CDR3 is CASSFTGTVLYEQYF. CDR3 sequence (DNA): TGTGCCAGCAGCTTCACCGGGACAGTACTCTACGAGCAGTACTTC. V gene TRBV7-2 combines with J gene TRBJ2-7; 7 nucleotides match TRBD1. This CDR3 is built from 15 residues. CDR1 and CDR2 from the germline V gene are SGHTA and FQGNSA. The V and J ends lost 3 bases and 3 bases, in that order; junction bases with no gene match: 8.

In this sample, this clonotype turned up many times. The chain joins TRBV11-2 to TRBJ2-3; D call uncertain. The CDR3 is 15 residues long. V was clipped by 6 bases and J by 9 bases, with 22 bases between them. Germline-derived CDR1 and CDR2 are SGHAT and FQNNGV. CDR3 in amino acids: CASRIPTGPLSTQYF. The CDR3 region has the DNA TGTGCCAGCAGAATCCCGACTGGACCTCTAAGCACGCAGTATTTT.

The V gene is TRBV6-4, the J gene TRBJ2-3; the match to TRBD2 covers 7 bases. Germline values: CDR1 MRHNA, CDR2 SNTAGT. Trimming took 4 bases from V and 0 from J; bases not matched to a gene: 1. The CDR3 totals 14 residues. CDR3 amino acids: CASSGGGSTDTQYF. DNA of the CDR3: TGTGCCAGCAGTGGCGGGGGTAGCACAGATACGCAGTATTTT.

This clonotype was observed many times. The J gene is TRBJ2-3, the V gene TRBV7-9; D call uncertain. The CDR3 sequence is 13 residues long. Germline loops: CDR1 SEHNR, CDR2 FQNEAQ (reference sequence). V dropped 4 bases and J dropped 8 bases, with 13 bases sitting between them. DNA for the CDR3: TGTGCCAGCAGCTCACCAATGCAGGCTACGCAGTATTTT. Translated: CASSSPMQATQYF.

This clonotype showed up many times. The rearrangement uses TRBV6-2 or TRBV6-3 and TRBJ1-2; D uncertain. CDR1 and CDR2 from the germline V gene are MNHEY and SVGEGT. Trimming cost V 4 bases and J 6 bases, with 12 bases left between them. The CDR3 spans 13 residues. This CDR3 is CASSSVGSHGYTF. CDR3 nucleotide sequence: TGTGCCAGCAGTTCAGTGGGGTCGCATGGCTACACCTTC.

The table lists this clonotype with many counts. V gene TRBV28 combines with J gene TRBJ2-5; the D gene could be TRBD1 or TRBD2 (5 bases each). The V gene lost 1 base and the J gene lost 5 bases, with 23 bases spanning the gap. Germline V gene lookup returns CDR1 MDHEN and CDR2 SYDVKM. This CDR3 is built from 18 residues. The CDR3 sequence is CASSLYPGTLKGVETQYF. In nucleotides, the CDR3 is TGTGCCAGCAGTTTATACCCCGGGACCCTAAAAGGGGTGGAGACCCAGTACTTC.

This clonotype was seen many times. The gene calls are TRBV6-5 and TRBJ2-7; TRBD2 matches at 7 bases. This CDR3 has 17 amino acids. Trimming took 3 bases from V and 2 from J; bases not matched to a gene: 13. From germline, CDR1 is MNHEY and CDR2 SVGAGI. CDR3 DNA sequence: TGTGCCAGCAGTTATACAACCTCTACCGGGAGGCCCTACGAGCAGTACTTC. Translated: CASSYTTSTGRPYEQYF.

This chain links TRBV25-1 with TRBJ1-1; no clear D. Per the germline V gene, CDR1 is MGHDK and CDR2 is SYGVNS. This CDR3 is 14 amino acids long. Between the trimmed V and J ends, which lost 0 bases and 5 bases, there was a span of 10 bases. The DNA for the CDR3 is TGTGCCAGCAGTGAATATATGAGGGATACTGAAGCTTTCTTT. Residues: CASSEYMRDTEAFF.

This clonotype showed up many times. The V and J genes are TRBV5-5 and TRBJ2-7, with a possible D match to TRBD1 (6 bases). Trimming shortened V by 4 bases and J by 1 base, and 18 bases separated the two germline ends. CDR3 length: 16 residues. Germline V gene lookup returns CDR1 SGHKS and CDR2 YYEKEE (reference sequence). The DNA of the CDR3 is TGTGCCAGCAGCAAAAGGTCCGGACAGTTATCCTACGAGCAGTACTTC. This translates into CASSKRSGQLSYEQYF.

This clonotype was found many times. This chain connects TRBV7-3 to TRBJ2-1; the D is unclear. This CDR3 region has 13 residues. Looked up from germline, CDR1 is SGHTA and CDR2 is FQGTGA. The ends were cut back, 4 bases at V and 10 bases at J, with 14 bases in the middle. CDR3 nucleotide sequence: TGTGCCAGCAGCTCCCCCCCCGGATCCGAGCAGTTCTTC. This translates into CASSSPPGSEQFF.

This clonotype was found many times. The chain carries TRBV29-1 and TRBJ2-3, with D maybe TRBD1 (5 bases). This CDR3 is 18 amino acids long. V was trimmed by 3 bases and J by 0 bases, leaving 22 bases between them. Germline V lookup: CDR1 SQVTM, CDR2 ANQGSEA. The CDR3 nucleotides read TGCAGCGTTGATTGGTCGTGGGGCAGCCCGCCTAGCACAGATACGCAGTATTTT. This translates into CSVDWSWGSPPSTDTQYF.

This clonotype was observed a few times. The rearrangement links TRBV15 to TRBJ2-7, with 9 bases identical to TRBD2. CDR3 length: 15 residues. Germline CDR1 reads LNHNV; CDR2 reads YYDKDF (reference sequence). V trimming: 5 bases; J trimming: 0 bases; junction bases outside the gene matches: 5. CDR3 DNA: TGTGCCACCAGCCCTCAGCGGGGGGTCTCCTACGAGCAGTACTTC. Translation gives CATSPQRGVSYEQYF.

There are many counts of this clonotype. The V and J genes are TRBV5-6 and TRBJ2-7; D remains unclear. Germline CDR1 is SGHDT and CDR2 is YYEEEE. This CDR3 is built from 11 residues. V shed 4 bases and J shed 5 bases, with 7 bases lying between them. The chain's CDR3 is CASSENHEQYF. In DNA form, the CDR3 reads TGTGCCAGCAGCGAGAACCACGAGCAGTACTTC.